Following are 21 T cell receptor beta chains from one sample sequenced in a study of T cells after yellow fever vaccination. TCRdb passed the 5' RACE reads through MiXCR, listing each CDR3 protein once. The table has around 30,000 distinct CDR3 sequences, 5% seen once. Sequences were derived from CD8+ T cells sorted from PBMCs, sampled 10 days after the yellow fever booster vaccination. These receptors originate from a man aged 25 to 45 who received the YFV17D yellow fever vaccine.

The table lists this clonotype with a few counts. The chain recombines TRBV5-5 with TRBJ1-1; no firm D call. V lost 0 bases and J 4 bases, leaving 7 bases between the germline ends. Looked up from germline, CDR1 is SGHKS and CDR2 is YYEKEE (reference sequence). The CDR3 loop spans 13 amino acids. The CDR3 coding sequence is TGTGCCAGCAGCTTGGCTGCGGGCACTGAAGCTTTCTTT. This sequence encodes CASSLAAGTEAFF.

In this sample, this clonotype turned up many times. The chain recombines TRBV28 with TRBJ2-7, with a possible D match to TRBD1 (6 bases). Germline values: CDR1 MDHEN, CDR2 SYDVKM. The CDR3 is 13 amino acids. V lost 7 bases and J lost 3, with 13 bases in between. The CDR3 DNA reads as TGTGCCAGCACGGCCCCAGGGGTCTACGAGCAGTACTTC. This translates into CASTAPGVYEQYF.

By frequency in the sample, this clonotype is medium-sized. J is TRBJ2-5 and V is TRBV29-1; 13 positions match TRBD2. CDR1 is SQVTM and CDR2 is ANQGSEA in the germline V gene. V lost 8 bases and J lost 4; bases outside the gene matches: 13. CDR3 size: 16 residues. The CDR3, as DNA: TGCAGCCCTTCCGGGACTAGCGGGACTGAGGGAGAGACCCAGTACTTC. Amino acid sequence: CSPSGTSGTEGETQYF.

This clonotype was recorded at least ten times. This rearrangement joins TRBV5-6 to TRBJ2-2, with TRBD1 identical over 11 bases. Per germline, CDR1 SGHDT and CDR2 YYEEEE. The CDR3 is 20 residues long. J was trimmed by 3 bases and V by 3 bases; bases with no gene match: 16. The CDR3 reads CASSWGTLTDRGPYTGELFF. The CDR3 nucleotides are TGTGCCAGCAGCTGGGGCACCCTCACGGACAGGGGGCCGTACACCGGGGAGCTGTTTTTT.

This clonotype was seen at least ten times. The chain combines TRBV29-1 with TRBJ1-2; D is ambiguous. Deletions cut 7 bases from V and 9 bases from J, with 18 bases between. The CDR3 totals 12 residues. CDR1 is SQVTM and CDR2 is ANQGSEA in the germline V gene. The CDR3: CSARTTEVSYTF. As DNA, the CDR3 is TGCAGCGCCCGGACGACGGAGGTTAGCTACACCTTC. Full variable domain (outside the CDR3, taken from reference TRBV29-1 and TRBJ1-2): SAVISQKPSRDICQRGTSLTIQCQVDSQVTMMFWYRQQPGQSLTLIATANQGSEATYESGFVIDKFPISRPNLTFSTLTVSNMSPEDSSIYLCSARTTEVSYTFGSGTRLTVV.

This clonotype has a count of ten or more. The V gene is TRBV2, the J gene TRBJ2-7; a possible D gene is TRBD1 (6 bases). The germline gives CDR1 SNHLY, CDR2 FYNNEI. The CDR3 is 12 residues long. In nucleotides, the CDR3 is TGTGTCAACCGGGACACTAACTACGAGCAGTACTTC. Its translation: CVNRDTNYEQYF.

This clonotype was observed many times. This rearrangement joins TRBV18 to TRBJ2-7; 12 nucleotides align to TRBD2. The length of the CDR3 is 15 residues. CDR1 is KGHSH and CDR2 is LQKENI in the germline V gene. V trimming: 6 bases; J trimming: 0 bases; junction bases outside the gene matches: 3. The CDR3 region is CASSGLAGFSYEQYF. Written as DNA, the CDR3 is TGTGCCAGCTCGGGACTAGCGGGCTTCTCCTACGAGCAGTACTTC.

The sample holds many counts of this clonotype. The chain joins TRBV9 to TRBJ2-1; tentative D call: TRBD2 (6 bases). V was pared by 0 bases and J by 7 bases, with 23 bases between. CDR1 and CDR2 (germline): SGDLS, YYNGEE. The CDR3 length is 18 residues. The CDR3 nucleotides read TGTGCCAGCAGCGTAGGCCCCACGGGAGCCCCGAGTTTGAATGAGCAGTTCTTC. The encoded protein is CASSVGPTGAPSLNEQFF.

A word on this clonotype: A clone one base away is much larger, so this may be a read error. The rearrangement uses TRBV28 and TRBJ2-1; D not certain. Deletions cut 7 bases from V and 0 bases from J, with 10 bases between. Germline CDR1 MDHEN, CDR2 SYDVKM. CDR3 size: 14 residues. The CDR3, as DNA: TGTGCCAGCACCTACCCTCCCTCCTACAATGAGCAGTTCTTC. Amino acids: CASTYPPSYNEQFF.

In its sample, this clonotype was seen many times. The rearrangement links TRBV12-3 or TRBV12-4 to TRBJ2-1; D possibly corresponds to TRBD2 (5 bases). V gave up 0 bases and J gave up 6 bases, with 9 bases separating them. The CDR3 sequence is 14 residues long. CDR3 in amino acids: CASSLAPRGNEQFF. CDR3 DNA: TGTGCCAGCAGTTTAGCCCCTCGGGGCAATGAGCAGTTCTTC.

This clonotype came up many times. The V gene is TRBV7-9, the J gene TRBJ2-1; D perhaps matches TRBD2 (6 bases). The V end was cut by 5 bases, the J end by 6 bases, with 14 bases between. Per germline, CDR1 SEHNR and CDR2 FQNEAQ (reference sequence). The CDR3 spans 14 residues. For the CDR3, the DNA is TGTGCCAGCAGCCCATCAGGAGGGCTCAATGAGCAGTTCTTC. Its protein product is CASSPSGGLNEQFF.

This clonotype was counted at least ten times. The chain employs TRBV29-1 and TRBJ2-7; 9 bases map to TRBD1. The V segment lost 8 bases and the J segment 6 bases; nucleotides outside the gene matches: 8. This CDR3 has 12 residues. The germline V gene encodes CDR1 SQVTM and CDR2 ANQGSEA. The CDR3 nucleotides read TGCAGCTTCCGGGACAGGGTGACCGAGCAGTACTTC. It is translated as CSFRDRVTEQYF.

This clonotype came up many times. The chain links TRBV7-9 to TRBJ2-3; D is unclear. The CDR3 is 12 residues long. Germline loops: CDR1 SEHNR, CDR2 FQNEAQ (reference sequence). Trimming cost V 2 bases and J 9 bases, with 9 bases left between them. The CDR3: CASSLIEDTQYF. The DNA of the CDR3 is TGTGCCAGCAGCTTAATAGAGGACACGCAGTATTTT.

This clonotype occurred many times. V usage is TRBV12-3 or TRBV12-4 and J usage is TRBJ2-7; TRBD1 might be the D (7 bases). Trimming removed 6 bases from V and 3 bases from J, with 21 bases in between. This CDR3 spans 16 amino acids. CDR3 sequence: CASSPFGGSGGYEQYF. The CDR3 DNA follows: TGTGCCAGCAGCCCTTTTGGGGGGTCAGGGGGCTACGAGCAGTACTTC.

This clonotype has at least ten counts. The chain employs TRBV28 and TRBJ2-3; the match to TRBD2 covers 13 bases. V shed 5 bases, J shed 5 bases, and the junction held 13 bases outside the gene matches. The CDR3 extends over 18 amino acids. Per the germline V gene, CDR1 is MDHEN and CDR2 is SYDVKM. The CDR3 region has the DNA TGTGCCAGCAGTGAGTGGGACAGAGGGACTAGCGGGGAAGATACGCAGTATTTT. Its protein product is CASSEWDRGTSGEDTQYF.

This clonotype was detected ten times or more. The rearrangement uses TRBV7-2 and TRBJ2-3, with D maybe TRBD2 (6 bases). Germline-derived CDR1 and CDR2 are SGHTA and FQGNSA. Trimming cost V 5 bases and J 2 bases, with 17 bases left between them. The CDR3 has 16 residues. The CDR3 region has the DNA TGTGCCAGCAGCCCTCGGAGGGCGGGGTTCACAGATACGCAGTATTTT. It translates to CASSPRRAGFTDTQYF.

This clonotype was counted at least ten times. In nucleotides, the CDR3 is TGTGCCACACGAAGGGGGGGCTACACCTTC. It encodes CATRRGGYTF. V usage is TRBV28 and J usage is TRBJ1-2; a possible D gene is TRBD1 (6 bases). V was clipped by 10 bases and J by 8 bases, with 11 bases between them. CDR3 length equals 10 residues. Germline CDR1 is MDHEN and CDR2 is SYDVKM.

This clonotype appeared many times. The rearrangement links TRBV30 to TRBJ2-2, with 14 bases fitting TRBD2. The V segment lost 4 bases and the J segment 5 bases; nucleotides outside the gene matches: 9. The CDR3 length is 17 residues. CDR1 and CDR2 (germline): GTSNPN, SVGIG (reference sequence). The DNA for the CDR3 is TGTGCCTGGATGGGACTAGCGGGAGTACCGAGGACCGGGGAGCTGTTTTTT. This gives the protein CAWMGLAGVPRTGELFF.

This clonotype was found many times. A junction end diverges from the germline sequence, so it may reflect a read error. The chain joins TRBV7-9 to TRBJ2-5, with D hard to call. Germline V gene data show CDR1 as SEHNR and CDR2 as FQNEAQ (reference sequence). The CDR3 length is 11 residues. The CDR3, as DNA: TGTGCCAGCAGCTCCAGAGAGACCCGGTACTTC. It translates to CASSSRETRYF.

This clonotype has only a few counts. The chain has TRBV25-1 and TRBJ2-7, with D perhaps matching TRBD1 or TRBD2 (5 bases each). The CDR3 consists of 14 residues. V lost 6 bases, J lost 3 bases, and 15 bases lay in between. Germline CDR1 reads MGHDK; CDR2 reads SYGVNS. This CDR3 reads CASSTRRDHYEQYF. DNA for the CDR3: TGTGCCAGCAGCACGAGACGGGACCACTACGAGCAGTACTTC.

The chain is built from TRBV5-1 and TRBJ2-7, with TRBD2 matching over 14 bases. The V segment lost 2 bases and the J segment 3 bases; nucleotides outside the gene matches: 10. The germline V gene encodes CDR1 SGHRS and CDR2 YFSETQ. The CDR3 extends over 18 amino acids. CDR3: CASSLQTSGRAGYYEQYF. In nucleotides, the CDR3 is TGCGCCAGCAGCTTACAGACTAGCGGGAGGGCCGGGTACTACGAGCAGTACTTC.